The clone carrying this T cell receptor (beta chain) was observed at least ten times. The entry originates in a study of T-cell reconstitution after alpha-beta-depleted transplantation in children. Unique molecular identifiers were used in preparing the TCRbeta library. TCRdb re-analysed the PCR reads in MiXCR, keeping a single row per CDR3 protein. The table records roughly 76,000 distinct CDR3 sequences, under 13% of them present only once. The CDR3 sequence is 19 residues long. Germline values: CDR1 MNHEY, CDR2 SVGEGT. V was pared by 5 bases and J by 2 bases, with 15 bases of the junction left unmatched.

The rearrangement joins TRBV6-2 or TRBV6-3 to TRBJ2-1, with 10 positions matching TRBD2. Sample: PBMCs, taken before TCRalphabeta/CD19-depleted stem cell transplant. This TCR derives from a boy younger than 18 with acute myeloid leukemia, due to receive a stem cell transplant. Here the CDR3 reads CASSPKIGLADITYNEQFF. CDR3 DNA sequence: TGTGCCAGCAGTCCTAAGATCGGACTAGCGGATATCACCTACAATGAGCAGTTCTTC.